This is a list of T cell receptor beta chains from one sample in a study of identical twins. TCRdb fed the 5' RACE reads into MiXCR, producing one record per CDR3 protein. The sample records approximately 890,000 distinct CDR3 sequences, 9% to 15% being singletons. The same data also contributed to another study, on yellow fever vaccine responses in identical twins.

Sequencing input: PBMCs. These TCRs come from a woman under 30 in good health. CDR3s include the opening cysteine and the closing phenylalanine or tryptophan. Fields, in order: J gene, V gene, CDR3 protein.

j_gene: TRBJ2-3; v_gene: TRBV5-1; CDR3aa: CASSLDRGGADTQYF
j_gene: TRBJ2-7; v_gene: TRBV12-3/TRBV12-4; CDR3aa: CASSRQGDLYEQYF
j_gene: TRBJ2-1; v_gene: TRBV3-1; CDR3aa: CASTKAGLAYNEQFF
j_gene: TRBJ2-7; v_gene: TRBV7-2; CDR3aa: CASSLLGPSYEQYF
j_gene: TRBJ1-2; v_gene: TRBV20-1; CDR3aa: CGGKKSSGYTF
j_gene: TRBJ2-5; v_gene: TRBV12-3/TRBV12-4; CDR3aa: CASTGGSEETQYF
j_gene: TRBJ2-3; v_gene: TRBV20-1; CDR3aa: CSARTSGMNTQYF
j_gene: TRBJ1-1; v_gene: TRBV20-1; CDR3aa: CSALEGPGGAFF
j_gene: TRBJ2-5; v_gene: TRBV7-9; CDR3aa: CASSQTSGQETQYF
j_gene: TRBJ2-7; v_gene: TRBV11-2; CDR3aa: CASSSGLETYEQYF
j_gene: TRBJ2-7; v_gene: TRBV12-3/TRBV12-4; CDR3aa: CASSGSGRAGEQYF
j_gene: TRBJ2-3; v_gene: TRBV5-1; CDR3aa: CASSRLAGTTDTQYF
j_gene: TRBJ2-5; v_gene: TRBV28; CDR3aa: CASSFLLAGGPWETQYF
j_gene: TRBJ2-2; v_gene: TRBV20-1; CDR3aa: CSASGHHSRNTGELFF